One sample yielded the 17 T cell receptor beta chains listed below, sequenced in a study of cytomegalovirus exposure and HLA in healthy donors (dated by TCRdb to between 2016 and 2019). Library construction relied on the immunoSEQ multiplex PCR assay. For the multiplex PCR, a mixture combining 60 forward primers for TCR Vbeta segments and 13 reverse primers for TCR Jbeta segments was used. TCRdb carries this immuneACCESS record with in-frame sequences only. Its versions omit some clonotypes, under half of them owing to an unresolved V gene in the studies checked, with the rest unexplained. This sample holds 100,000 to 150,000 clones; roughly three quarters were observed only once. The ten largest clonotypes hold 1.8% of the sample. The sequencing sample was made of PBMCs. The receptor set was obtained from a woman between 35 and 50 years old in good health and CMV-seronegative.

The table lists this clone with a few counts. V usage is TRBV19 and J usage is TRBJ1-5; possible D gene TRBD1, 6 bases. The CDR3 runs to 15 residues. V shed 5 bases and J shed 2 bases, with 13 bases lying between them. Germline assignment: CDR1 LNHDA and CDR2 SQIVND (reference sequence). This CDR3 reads CASSPGTIGNQPQHF. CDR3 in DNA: TGTGCCAGTAGTCCCGGGACAATAGGCAATCAGCCCCAGCATTTT.

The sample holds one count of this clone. CDR3 protein: CASSRDRGGSREQYF. DNA of the CDR3: TGTGCCAGCTCTCGCGACAGGGGAGGATCGAGGGAGCAGTACTTC. The chain has TRBV6-5 and TRBJ2-7, with TRBD1 matching 8 bases. The J segment lost 7 bases and the V segment lost 8 bases, leaving 16 bases of the junction unmatched. The CDR3 loop spans 15 amino acids. Germline assignment: CDR1 MNHEY and CDR2 SVGAGI.

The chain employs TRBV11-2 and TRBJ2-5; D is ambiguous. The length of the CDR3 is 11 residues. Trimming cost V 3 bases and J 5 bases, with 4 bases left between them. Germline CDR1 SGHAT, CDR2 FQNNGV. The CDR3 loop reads CASSLQETQYF. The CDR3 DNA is TGTGCCAGCAGCTTGCAGGAGACCCAGTACTTC.

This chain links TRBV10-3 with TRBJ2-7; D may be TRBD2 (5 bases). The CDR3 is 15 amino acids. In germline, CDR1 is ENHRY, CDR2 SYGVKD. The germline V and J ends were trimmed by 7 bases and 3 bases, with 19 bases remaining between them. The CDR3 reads CAITTGPSGFYEQYF. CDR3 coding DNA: TGTGCCATCACCACGGGTCCGTCGGGATTCTACGAGCAGTACTTC.

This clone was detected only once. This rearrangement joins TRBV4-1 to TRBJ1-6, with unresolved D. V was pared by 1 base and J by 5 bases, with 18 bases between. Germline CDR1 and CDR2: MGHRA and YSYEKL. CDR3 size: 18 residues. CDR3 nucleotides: TGCGCCAGCAGCCAAGTTTCCTTTGAGACATTGGATAATTCACCCCTCCACTTT. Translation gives CASSQVSFETLDNSPLHF.

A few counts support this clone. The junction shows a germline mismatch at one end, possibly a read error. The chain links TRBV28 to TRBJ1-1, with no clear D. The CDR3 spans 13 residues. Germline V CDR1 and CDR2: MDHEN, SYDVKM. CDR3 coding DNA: TGTGCCAGCAGTTTGGCGGGGAACGCTGAAGCTTTCTTT. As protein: CASSLAGNAEAFF.

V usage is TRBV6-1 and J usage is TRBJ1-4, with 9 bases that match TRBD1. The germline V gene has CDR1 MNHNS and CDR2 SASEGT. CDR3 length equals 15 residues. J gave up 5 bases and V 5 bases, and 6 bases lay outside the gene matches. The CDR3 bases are TGTGCCAGCAGTAACCGGGACAGGGTAAATGAAAAACTGTTTTTT. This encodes CASSNRDRVNEKLFF.

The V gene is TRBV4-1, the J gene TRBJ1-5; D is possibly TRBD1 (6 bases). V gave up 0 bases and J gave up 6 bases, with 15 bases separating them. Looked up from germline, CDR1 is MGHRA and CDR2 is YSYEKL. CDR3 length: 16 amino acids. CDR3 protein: CASSQDQTGRGQPQHF. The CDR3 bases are TGCGCCAGCAGCCAAGATCAGACAGGAAGGGGTCAGCCCCAGCATTTT.

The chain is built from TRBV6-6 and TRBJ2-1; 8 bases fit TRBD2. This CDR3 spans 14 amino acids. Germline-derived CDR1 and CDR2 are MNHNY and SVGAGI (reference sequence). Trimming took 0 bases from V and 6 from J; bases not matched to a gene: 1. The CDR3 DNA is TGTGCCAGCAGTTACTCGCGGGAGGTCAATGAGCAGTTCTTC. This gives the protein CASSYSREVNEQFF.

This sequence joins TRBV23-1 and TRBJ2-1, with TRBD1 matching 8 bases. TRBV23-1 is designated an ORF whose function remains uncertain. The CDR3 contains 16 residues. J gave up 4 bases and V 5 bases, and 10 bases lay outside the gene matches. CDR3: CASSVRQGISYNEQFF. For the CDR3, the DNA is TGCGCCAGCAGTGTTCGACAGGGGATTTCTTACAATGAGCAGTTCTTC.

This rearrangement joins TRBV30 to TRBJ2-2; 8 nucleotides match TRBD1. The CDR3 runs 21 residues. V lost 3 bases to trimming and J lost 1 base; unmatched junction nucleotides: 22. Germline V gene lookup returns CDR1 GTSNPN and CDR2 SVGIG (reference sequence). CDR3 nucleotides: TGTGCCTGGAGGGGTGGTTTAATGTTTGGGGACGGACAGGGGAACACCGGGGAGCTGTTTTTT. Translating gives CAWRGGLMFGDGQGNTGELFF.

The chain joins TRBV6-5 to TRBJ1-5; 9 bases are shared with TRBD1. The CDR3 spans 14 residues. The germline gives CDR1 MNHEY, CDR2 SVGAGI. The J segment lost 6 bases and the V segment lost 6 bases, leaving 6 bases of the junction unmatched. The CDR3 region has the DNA TGTGCCAGCAGACTGGGACAGGGAATTCAGCCCCAGCATTTT. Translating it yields CASRLGQGIQPQHF.

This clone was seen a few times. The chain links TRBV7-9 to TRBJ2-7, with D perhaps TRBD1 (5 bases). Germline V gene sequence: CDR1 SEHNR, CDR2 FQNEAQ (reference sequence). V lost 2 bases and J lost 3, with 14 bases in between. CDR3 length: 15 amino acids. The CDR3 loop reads CASSLRGPQDYEQYF. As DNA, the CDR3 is TGTGCCAGCAGCTTAAGGGGCCCCCAGGACTACGAGCAGTACTTC.

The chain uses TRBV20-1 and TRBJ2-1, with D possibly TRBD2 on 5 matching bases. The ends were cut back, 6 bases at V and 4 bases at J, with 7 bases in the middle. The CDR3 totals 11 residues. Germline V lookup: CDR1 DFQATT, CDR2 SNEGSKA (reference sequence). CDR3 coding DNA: TGCAGTGCAGACTATTACAATGAGCAGTTCTTC. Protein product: CSADYYNEQFF.

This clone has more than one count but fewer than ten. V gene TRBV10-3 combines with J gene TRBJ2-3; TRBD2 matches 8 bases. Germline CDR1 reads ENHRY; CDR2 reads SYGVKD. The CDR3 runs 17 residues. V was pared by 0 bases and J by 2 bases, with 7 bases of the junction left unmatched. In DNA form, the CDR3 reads TGTGCCATCAGTGAGTCGCTCGCGGGGGGACCCACAGATACGCAGTATTTT. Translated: CAISESLAGGPTDTQYF.

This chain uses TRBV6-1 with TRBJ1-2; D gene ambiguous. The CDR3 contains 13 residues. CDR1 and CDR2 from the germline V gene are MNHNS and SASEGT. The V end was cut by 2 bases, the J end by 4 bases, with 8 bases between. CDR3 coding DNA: TGTGCCAGCAGTGAACAAGGCGGCTATGGCTACACCTTC. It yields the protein CASSEQGGYGYTF.

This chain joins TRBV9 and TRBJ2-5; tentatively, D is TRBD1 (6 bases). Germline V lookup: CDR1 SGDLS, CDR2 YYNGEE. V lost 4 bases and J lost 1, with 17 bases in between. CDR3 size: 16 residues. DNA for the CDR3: TGTGCCAGCAGCCCGAGGGGCAGGGGAATCCAAGAGACCCAGTACTTC. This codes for CASSPRGRGIQETQYF.